This passage covers 9 T cell receptor beta chains from one sample sequenced in a study of T and B cells in COVID-19 patients. TRB rearrangements were amplified by multiplex PCR with BIOMED2 TRB-A/B primers. One entry per CDR3 protein results from TCRdb running MiXCR on the multiplex PCR reads. Of 4,500 to 5,500 distinct CDR3 sequences detected, 20% appear once; the ten largest clones hold 5% to 7%. TRB was amplified from approximately 250-480 ng of blood genomic DNA. Sequencing input: blood. These receptor sequences come from a human donor who had recovered from COVID-19.

This clonotype turned up a few times. V and J are TRBV20-1 and TRBJ2-5, with TRBD1 identical over 8 bases. Trimming took 5 bases from V and 5 from J; bases not matched to a gene: 4. The CDR3 is 12 amino acids. Germline V gene sequence: CDR1 DFQATT, CDR2 SNEGSKA (reference sequence). The DNA for the CDR3 is TGCAGTGCTGGAACAGGGGGTGAGACCCAGTACTTC. Protein: CSAGTGGETQYF.

This clonotype is categorized as medium-sized. This chain's CDR3 is CASKPGTTAYNEQFF. CDR3 coding DNA: TGTGCCAGCAAGCCCGGGACTACCGCCTACAATGAGCAGTTCTTC. J is TRBJ2-1 and V is TRBV6-1; 7 nucleotides agree with TRBD2. The V and J ends lost 7 bases and 2 bases, in that order; junction bases with no gene match: 8. This CDR3 is built from 15 residues. The germline V gene has CDR1 MNHNS and CDR2 SASEGT.

The chain joins TRBV28 to TRBJ1-1; possible D gene TRBD1, 5 bases. Germline V CDR1 and CDR2: MDHEN, SYDVKM. CDR3 length equals 14 residues. Deletions cut 2 bases from V and 4 bases from J, with 11 bases between. CDR3: CASSLRGRFTEAFF. Here the CDR3 DNA reads TGTGCCAGCAGTTTACGGGGCCGCTTCACTGAAGCTTTCTTT.

The chain links TRBV27 to TRBJ2-3; 10 positions agree with TRBD2. V was pared by 7 bases and J by 2 bases, with 12 bases of the junction left unmatched. The CDR3 has 17 residues. Germline assignment: CDR1 MNHEY and CDR2 SMNVEV (reference sequence). In nucleotides, the CDR3 is TGTGCCAGCACGGTTAGCGGGAGGTCGAGTTCCACAGATACGCAGTATTTT. This gives the protein CASTVSGRSSSTDTQYF.

This clonotype is categorized as medium-sized. The chain recombines TRBV12-3 or TRBV12-4 with TRBJ2-2; D gene unclear. CDR3 length: 12 residues. Here the CDR3 DNA reads TGTGCTGATAAAGTGGACACCGGGGAGCTGTTTTTT. Translation gives CADKVDTGELFF.

This clonotype is judged medium-sized. The rearrangement links TRBV5-6 to TRBJ2-2; 11 positions agree with TRBD2. This CDR3 is built from 18 residues. Germline V lookup: CDR1 SGHDT, CDR2 YYEEEE. Trimming at V came to 0 bases and at J to 6 bases, leaving 10 bases not matched to a gene. CDR3 coding DNA: TGTGCCAGCAGCTTGGGCGCATCACTAGCGGGGGAGGCCGGGGAGCTGTTTTTT. Translation gives CASSLGASLAGEAGELFF.

The V gene is TRBV6-1, the J gene TRBJ2-4, with D hard to call. The CDR3 is made up of 16 amino acids. From germline, CDR1 is MNHNS and CDR2 SASEGT. Trimming removed 5 bases from V and 12 bases from J, with 26 bases in between. CDR3 nucleotide sequence: TGTGCCAGCAGTATAAGGCCAGATCCTCACCAAGACACTCAGTACTTC. It codes for CASSIRPDPHQDTQYF.

The rearrangement uses TRBV7-2 and TRBJ2-7, with 9 nucleotides matching TRBD1. Germline trimming cut 5 bases from V and 5 bases from J; bases unmatched to any gene: 10. CDR3 length equals 15 residues. CDR1 and CDR2 (germline): SGHTA, FQGNSA. The CDR3 loop is CASSPHGTGNNEQYF. The CDR3 bases are TGTGCCAGCAGCCCACATGGGACAGGGAATAACGAGCAGTACTTC.

This clonotype showed up just a few times. This chain links TRBV4-2 with TRBJ1-3; D not certain. This CDR3 spans 16 amino acids. The V gene's germline CDR1 is LGHNA and CDR2 YNFKEQ. V lost 1 base, J lost 4 bases, and 14 bases lay in between. The DNA of the CDR3 is TGTGCCAGCAGCCAAGGATTCTTGGCTGTCGGAAACACCATATATTTT. The encoded protein is CASSQGFLAVGNTIYF.